This is a list of T cell receptor beta chains from one sample in a study of OX40 agonist ivuxolimab in advanced cancers. The data were produced by immunoSEQ multiplex PCR, yet TCRdb's version contains in-frame clones alone and is incomplete. The data hold about 48,000 clones, with 65% to 85% observed a single time. The sequences come from CD4+ or CD8+ T cells sorted from blood, collected in a trial of the OX40 agonist ivuxolimab. These receptors were taken from an adult with an advanced solid tumor such as melanoma, head and neck, liver or kidney cancer. CDR3s include the opening cysteine and the closing phenylalanine or tryptophan. D genes are given only for firm matches. Some rows have no size entry. The others give once, few or many, or a class for an expanded clone.

size: few
length: 11
D: -
V: TRBV7-2
J: TRBJ2-3
CDR3: CASSSTDTQYF

size: -
length: 14
D: -
V: TRBV28
J: TRBJ1-4
CDR3: CASSLRGVNEKLFF

size: few
length: 14
D: -
V: TRBV2
J: TRBJ1-4
CDR3: CASSELATNEKLFF

size: -
length: 14
D: -
V: TRBV2
J: TRBJ2-3
CDR3: CASSSFSGTDTQYF

size: -
length: 12
D: -
V: TRBV7-2
J: TRBJ2-1
CDR3: CASSLVNREQFF

size: -
length: 15
D: -
V: TRBV19
J: TRBJ2-7
CDR3: CASSPYPRDTYEQYF

size: -
length: 13
D: -
V: TRBV19
J: TRBJ1-2
CDR3: CASSIPFQSGYTF

size: -
length: 13
D: -
V: TRBV19
J: TRBJ2-7
CDR3: CASQARSRQEQYF

size: -
length: 18
D: TRBD2
V: TRBV4-3
J: TRBJ2-5
CDR3: CASSQGSSSGGVLETQYF

size: few
length: 14
D: TRBD2
V: TRBV18
J: TRBJ2-2
CDR3: CASSSTSGTGELFF

size: -
length: 13
D: -
V: TRBV10-3
J: TRBJ2-7
CDR3: CAISGGRELEQYF

size: -
length: 12
D: -
V: TRBV7-9
J: TRBJ1-4
CDR3: CASRNDNEKLFF

size: -
length: 15
D: -
V: TRBV4-1
J: TRBJ1-4
CDR3: CASSQDRKNNEKLFF

size: -
length: 12
D: -
V: TRBV7-2
J: TRBJ2-7
CDR3: CASSFVRNEQYF

size: -
length: 16
D: -
V: TRBV18
J: TRBJ2-1
CDR3: CASSPPSGRSYNEQFF

size: -
length: 17
D: TRBD1
V: TRBV19
J: TRBJ2-7
CDR3: CASSIRSFGTGSTEQYF

size: -
length: 15
D: -
V: TRBV28
J: TRBJ1-3
CDR3: CASRATGRGGNTIYF

size: -
length: 15
D: -
V: TRBV5-1
J: TRBJ2-1
CDR3: CASSTQGNVYNEQFF

size: -
length: 15
D: -
V: TRBV4-2
J: TRBJ1-1
CDR3: CASSQKGSRNTEAFF

size: few
length: 14
D: -
V: TRBV5-1
J: TRBJ1-1
CDR3: CASSFNSPDTEAFF

size: -
length: 12
D: -
V: TRBV28
J: TRBJ2-7
CDR3: CASSDGQTPAYF

size: -
length: 16
D: TRBD2
V: TRBV5-1
J: TRBJ2-1
CDR3: CASSFVGGSSYNEQFF

size: -
length: 14
D: TRBD2
V: TRBV2
J: TRBJ2-1
CDR3: CASSFSGDYNEQFF

size: -
length: 13
D: -
V: TRBV7-3
J: TRBJ2-5
CDR3: CASSSDARGTQYF

size: -
length: 14
D: -
V: TRBV19
J: TRBJ1-1
CDR3: CASSYGRGRPEAFF

size: -
length: 14
D: -
V: TRBV5-1
J: TRBJ1-1
CDR3: CASSLDGSNTEAFF

size: few
length: 16
D: -
V: TRBV21-1
J: TRBJ1-4
CDR3: CGSRKSPLGANEKLFF

size: -
length: 13
D: -
V: TRBV6-4
J: TRBJ2-7
CDR3: CASKGSEYYEQYF

size: once
length: 15
D: TRBD2
V: TRBV28
J: TRBJ2-1
CDR3: CASSSTGGANFEQFF

size: -
length: 14
D: -
V: TRBV5-8
J: TRBJ2-5
CDR3: CASSSRRIEETQYF

size: -
length: 15
D: TRBD2
V: TRBV5-1
J: TRBJ2-1
CDR3: CASSLEGLETNEQFF

size: -
length: 12
D: -
V: TRBV6-5
J: TRBJ1-1
CDR3: CASSYSESEAFF

size: -
length: 16
D: -
V: TRBV7-6
J: TRBJ2-1
CDR3: CASSLDRGSSYNEQFF

size: -
length: 15
D: TRBD2
V: TRBV7-2
J: TRBJ2-3
CDR3: CASSSALAGGGTQYF

size: -
length: 9
D: -
V: TRBV9
J: TRBJ2-7
CDR3: CAAGAEQYF

size: -
length: 14
D: TRBD2
V: TRBV4-1
J: TRBJ2-3
CDR3: CASSPAGDPDTQYF

size: -
length: 16
D: TRBD2
V: TRBV7-2
J: TRBJ2-5
CDR3: CASSPPRLAGGQTQYF

size: -
length: 14
D: -
V: TRBV11-1
J: TRBJ2-4
CDR3: CASSFRGAKNIQYF

size: -
length: 12
D: -
V: TRBV5-4
J: TRBJ2-2
CDR3: CASSIKLGELFF

size: -
length: 18
D: TRBD1
V: TRBV19
J: TRBJ2-2
CDR3: CASTMGQGLGRDTGELFF

size: once
length: 14
D: -
V: TRBV28
J: TRBJ1-3
CDR3: CASSSWQGRNTIYF

size: -
length: 17
D: TRBD1
V: TRBV5-6
J: TRBJ1-5
CDR3: CASSLLHDRVAGQPQHF

size: -
length: 14
D: -
V: TRBV19
J: TRBJ1-5
CDR3: CASSIVPGNQPQHF

size: -
length: 12
D: -
V: TRBV30
J: TRBJ2-7
CDR3: CAWSAEGAEQYF

size: -
length: 18
D: -
V: TRBV7-2
J: TRBJ2-7
CDR3: CASSLTIMRAGQSYEQYF

size: few
length: 15
D: -
V: TRBV5-5
J: TRBJ1-2
CDR3: CASSLGPGLDYGYTF